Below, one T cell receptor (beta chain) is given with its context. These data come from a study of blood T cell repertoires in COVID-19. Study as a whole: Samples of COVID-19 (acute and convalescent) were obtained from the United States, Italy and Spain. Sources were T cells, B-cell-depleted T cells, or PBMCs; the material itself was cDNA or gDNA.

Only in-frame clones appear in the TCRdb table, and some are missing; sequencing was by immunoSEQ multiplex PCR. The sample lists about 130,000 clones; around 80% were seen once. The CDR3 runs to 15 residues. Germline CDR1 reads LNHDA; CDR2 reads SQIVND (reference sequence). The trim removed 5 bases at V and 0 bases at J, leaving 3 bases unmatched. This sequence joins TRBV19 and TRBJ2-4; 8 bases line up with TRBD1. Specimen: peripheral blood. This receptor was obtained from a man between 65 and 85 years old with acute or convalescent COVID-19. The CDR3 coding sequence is TGTGCCAGTAGTGAGACAGGGGTAGCCAAAAACATTCAGTACTTC. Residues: CASSETGVAKNIQYF.